This is a list of T cell receptor beta chains from one sample in a study of blood T cells in healthy people across ages. Using its own MiXCR run on the 5' RACE reads, TCRdb lists one record per CDR3 protein. The table records hundreds of thousands of distinct CDR3 sequences, approximately 50% of them present only once. Sequencing was performed on blood. The source of these receptors is a woman aged 55-70 years in good health. The conserved cysteine and the conserved F or W are not part of the CDR3 here. Fields, in order: J gene, V gene, D gene, CDR3 protein. The D gene is left open where the match is weak.

TRBJ2-5 TRBV20-1 TRBD2 SARLAGLQETQY
TRBJ2-6 TRBV4-2 NA ASSQGRSGEKVLT
TRBJ2-5 TRBV11-2 NA ASSLGGIRAGSPRSYNEQY
TRBJ1-5 TRBV11-2 NA ASSLDSRGLGNQPQH
TRBJ2-3 TRBV20-1 NA SARQQVVRNTQY
TRBJ2-7 TRBV15 TRBD1 ATSRDQGGTGGYEQY
TRBJ2-5 TRBV6-1 NA ASSEKPVGTQY
TRBJ2-1 TRBV2 TRBD2 ASRGLFYNEQF
TRBJ2-1 TRBV6-2/TRBV6-3 TRBD2 ASSYSRTSPYEQF
TRBJ2-3 TRBV24-1 NA ATSDLLKTDTQY
TRBJ2-3 TRBV4-3 TRBD2 ASSLTPGLAGVGDTQY
TRBJ2-7 TRBV27 TRBD1 ASSLSLGDSSYEQY
TRBJ2-7 TRBV28 NA GSGPAGLYEQY
TRBJ2-1 TRBV4-3 NA ASSQGEAYNEQF
TRBJ2-7 TRBV5-6 NA ASSLGFLTYEQY
TRBJ2-1 TRBV4-3 NA ASSPRAGGNEQF
TRBJ1-1 TRBV10-3 NA AISEPSPGNMNTEAF
TRBJ2-7 TRBV7-2 NA ASSFDGGSYEQY
TRBJ2-1 TRBV28 NA ASSSLRNLGSYNEQF
TRBJ2-5 TRBV7-6 NA ASSSRSWDTREQETQY
TRBJ2-4 TRBV30 NA AWRDLTEQY
TRBJ2-7 TRBV10-3 TRBD1 AISEWGQGDNEQY
TRBJ1-2 TRBV6-1 NA ASSEGGPYGYT
TRBJ2-7 TRBV28 NA ASKTRSYEQY
TRBJ2-1 TRBV10-3 NA AISETWKGGAYNEQF
TRBJ2-1 TRBV19 TRBD1 ASKGRQGTSEQF
TRBJ2-7 TRBV3-1 TRBD2 ATSMRGLAGGSGNEQY
TRBJ2-7 TRBV20-1 NA SARVRPFGDEQY
TRBJ2-7 TRBV9 TRBD2 ASSVLAGVTYEQY
TRBJ2-7 TRBV7-3 NA ASSLRGPDMFTYGQY
NA TRBV18 TRBD2 ASSPPGLGGETQY
TRBJ2-3 TRBV7-2 NA ASSLEYTDTQY
TRBJ2-3 TRBV29-1 TRBD2 SVRDYASSTDTQY
TRBJ2-7 TRBV6-2/TRBV6-3 TRBD1 ASSYEAGGSYEQY
TRBJ2-1 TRBV27 TRBD2 ASTQRGYGTSYPDNNEQF
TRBJ2-5 TRBV12-3/TRBV12-4 TRBD2 ASSLGGTSGSRRHETQY
TRBJ2-2 TRBV6-6 TRBD2 ASSYSYRGRRGGELF
TRBJ2-4 TRBV7-2 NA ASSSLAGVTKNIQY
TRBJ2-1 TRBV3-1 TRBD1 ASSPQGTGGNEQF
TRBJ2-2 TRBV7-2 NA ASSFGLNTGELF
TRBJ1-6 TRBV7-9 TRBD1 ASSLAGGQGNSPLH
TRBJ2-1 TRBV4-3 NA ASSHSIRGGSYNEQF
TRBJ2-3 TRBV5-1 NA ASTQGRSTDTQY
TRBJ2-3 TRBV5-1 NA ASSPSQGDTQY
TRBJ2-7 TRBV20-1 NA SALDPPGQY
TRBJ2-3 TRBV20-1 TRBD2 SAGTSGRGSATDTQY
TRBJ2-1 TRBV29-1 NA SVIHTDNEQF
TRBJ1-6 TRBV25-1 NA ASRAGATVNSPLH
TRBJ2-3 TRBV7-8 NA ASSSRQGDTQY
TRBJ2-3 TRBV20-1 TRBD1 SARQGARTDTQY
TRBJ2-1 TRBV18 NA ASSLAVGSYNEQF
TRBJ2-7 TRBV7-6 TRBD1 ASSLRDRDDEQY
TRBJ2-7 TRBV27 NA ASSRGVNYEQY
TRBJ1-2 TRBV25-1 NA ASSAPGSGYGYT
TRBJ2-1 TRBV7-8 TRBD2 ASRLRGGLAGVGNEQF